This T cell receptor (beta chain) was sequenced for a study of blood T cells in healthy people across ages (dated by TCRdb to between 2015 and 2016). Background on the whole study: In model experiments, template switching captured about one uniquely barcoded TCR beta cDNA molecule for every two T cells. Age-related changes in TCR beta repertoire diversity were measured in the study by deep sequencing normalized with unique cDNA molecular identifiers. The donors were divided into four age groups: young (average about 15 years), middle-aged (about 41), aged (under 70) and long-lived (roughly 82). To avoid experimental bias, donors of different ages were spread randomly across the sequencing lanes. Using the same blood draw, the study looked at two additional independent replicas of 1 million unique cDNA reads for two donors, one aged 18 to 30 and the other aged 80 or older. Summary of the overall study and its limitations: Estimates of total diversity from one million sequenced T cells were regarded as lower bounds and underestimates. Because profiling used bulk unsorted PBMCs, naive and antigen-experienced compartments could not be compared conclusively. A strong correlation was found between observed TCR beta diversity and the percentage of naive T cells measured by flow cytometry. Donor CMV infection status was unknown, potentially confounding age-related changes in expanded clonotypes. Compared with the aged group, the long-lived group had more naive CD4+ T cells, fewer expanded clones and increased TCR diversity, suggesting age selection. Observed TCR beta diversity per million T cells fell roughly linearly with age, and a significant reduction was already apparent by age around 44.

Libraries came from 5' RACE. Data came from an Illumina HiSeq 2500. A second 7 to 11 cycle PCR used a sample-barcoded 5' primer and a J-beta primer mix. Each TCR beta cDNA molecule received a unique molecular identifier from a template-switch 5' adaptor carrying 12 random nucleotides. At least 2.5 million CDR3-containing paired-end reads were obtained from each sample. First-strand cDNA was synthesized from all RNA with the Mint cDNA synthesis kit, primed by a TRBC-specific oligonucleotide. After uracil-DNA glycosylase treatment, a first 18-cycle PCR used universal primers M1SS and BC2_uni_R on all cDNA. Per the original workflow: For normalization, 1 million high-quality reads, each with a distinct molecular identifier, were randomly selected from each sample. Reads sharing molecular identifiers were discarded rather than binned into consensus sequences. MiTCR, run with a Q25 quality threshold and the strictest error-elimination algorithm, handled CDR3 identification, clonotype clustering and error correction. A nonparametric unseen species model with Euler transformation was used to estimate lower-bound total TCR beta diversity. TCRdb took the public reads, trimmed them with fastp at Q25, ran MiXCR for clone calling and kept in-frame beta chains. All rows with the same CDR3 protein become a single entry with the most common DNA and genes. The V and J calls were not made by the authors but by TCRdb's processing. In this sample the table shows over 600,000 distinct CDR3 sequences, about 42% of which occur a single time. The top ten constitute 15% to 20% of the sample.

The donors were 40 or so Caucasian individuals from Russia, aged 6 to 90 years, who were systemically healthy. Each donor gave around 9.8 milliliters of peripheral blood, collected into EDTA-treated Vacutainer tubes. Ficoll-Paque density-gradient centrifugation was used to isolate PBMCs, with at least 7 million per sample. Trizol reagent was used to extract total RNA from the PBMCs, yielding at least 5.5 micrograms per sample. For every donor, flow cytometry on a PBMC aliquot measured the percentage of naive CD45RAhigh/CD27high T cells. This clonotype turned up a few times. What antigen it recognizes has not been identified. Per-nucleotide qualities are absent, and no much larger clonotype sits a single base away. The germline V gene supplies CDR1 SGHRS and CDR2 YFSETQ. Germline trimming: 0 bases from V, 1 base from J; junction bases outside gene matches: 5. Including the terminal cysteine and phenylalanine, the CDR3 comprises 16 residues. Only the CDR3 DNA stays, 48 bases, in frame from base 1.

The clonotype originates from an elderly man in good health. The sequence links TRBV5-1 to TRBJ2-7; 9 bases in the middle match TRBD2. The sample consisted of blood. The DNA is TGCGCCAGCAGCTTGGATTCTAGCGGGGTATCCTACGAGCAGTACTTC. Translated, it reads CASSLDSSGVSYEQYF.